These 3 T cell receptor beta chains were all obtained from the same sample, sequenced in a study of T cells in Graves' hyperthyroidism and ophthalmopathy. Authors of the study amplified TCR beta CDR3 regions from RNA transcripts. First-round RT-PCR of the TCR CDR3 relied on the HTBI primer set. TCRdb reprocessed the multiplex PCR reads via MiXCR and lists one record per CDR3 protein. The sample shows hundreds of thousands of distinct CDR3 sequences, over 40% of them seen only once. The sample comprised peripheral blood or thyroid tissue (not recorded which). Receptor source: an adult man with Graves' disease, either hyperthyroidism or ophthalmopathy (not recorded which).

The chain links TRBV7-9 to TRBJ2-7, with D possibly matching TRBD1 (6 bases). The CDR3 consists of 18 residues. In germline, CDR1 is SEHNR, CDR2 FQNEAQ (reference sequence). V was shortened by 5 bases and J by 6 bases, with 29 bases between the two germline ends. CDR3 DNA: TGTGCCAGCAGCCCCCCCGCCGCACAGGGCCCGCGTTTGGGCGAGCAGTACTTC. This codes for CASSPPAAQGPRLGEQYF.

Concerning this clonotype: No conserved phenylalanine or tryptophan ends this CDR3, so it is likely a read error. CDR3 sequence reads: CAISESGNTEAFL. CDR3 coding DNA: TGTGCCATCAGTGAGTCCGGGAACACTGAAGCTTTCCTT. The chain is built from TRBV10-3 and TRBJ1-1; D is ambiguous. The CDR3 runs to 13 residues. The V gene lost 0 bases and the J gene lost 1 base, with 3 bases spanning the gap. The germline CDR1 and CDR2 sequences are ENHRY and SYGVKD.

The rearrangement uses TRBV29-1 and TRBJ1-2; 9 bases fit TRBD1. The V segment lost 3 bases and the J segment 7 bases; nucleotides outside the gene matches: 15. Germline CDR1 SQVTM, CDR2 ANQGSEA. The CDR3 spans 16 residues. The DNA for the CDR3 is TGCAGCGTTGAGTCAATGGGACAGGGAACGGGAGTTGGCTACACCTTC. The encoded protein is CSVESMGQGTGVGYTF.